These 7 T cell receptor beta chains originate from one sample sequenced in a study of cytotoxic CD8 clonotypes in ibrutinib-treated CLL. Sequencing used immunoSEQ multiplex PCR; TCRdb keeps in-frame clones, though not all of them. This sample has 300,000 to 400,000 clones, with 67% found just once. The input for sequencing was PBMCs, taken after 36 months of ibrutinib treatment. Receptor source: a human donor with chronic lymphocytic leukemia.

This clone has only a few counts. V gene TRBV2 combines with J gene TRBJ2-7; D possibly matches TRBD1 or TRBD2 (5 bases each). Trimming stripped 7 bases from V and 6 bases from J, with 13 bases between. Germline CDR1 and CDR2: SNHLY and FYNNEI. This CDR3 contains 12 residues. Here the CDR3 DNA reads TGTGCCAGCAACAACGGTGGGGGCGAGCAGTACTTC. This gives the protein CASNNGGGEQYF.

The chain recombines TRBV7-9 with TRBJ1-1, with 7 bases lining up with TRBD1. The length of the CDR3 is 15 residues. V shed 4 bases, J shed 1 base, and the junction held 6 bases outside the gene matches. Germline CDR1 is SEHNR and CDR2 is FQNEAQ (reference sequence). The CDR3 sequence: CASSSLGGSNTEAFF. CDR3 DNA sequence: TGTGCCAGCAGCTCACTAGGGGGCTCGAACACTGAAGCTTTCTTT.

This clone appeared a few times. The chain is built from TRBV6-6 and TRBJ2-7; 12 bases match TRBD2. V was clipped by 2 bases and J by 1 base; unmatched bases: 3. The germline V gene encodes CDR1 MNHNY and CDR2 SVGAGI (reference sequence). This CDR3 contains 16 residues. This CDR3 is CASSYRLAGDSYEQYF. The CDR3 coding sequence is TGTGCCAGCAGTTACAGACTAGCGGGAGATTCCTACGAGCAGTACTTC.

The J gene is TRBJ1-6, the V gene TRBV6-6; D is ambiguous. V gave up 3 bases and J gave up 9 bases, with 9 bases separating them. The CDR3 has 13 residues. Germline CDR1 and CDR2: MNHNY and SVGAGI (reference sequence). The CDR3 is CASSYARSSPLHF. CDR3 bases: TGTGCCAGCAGTTATGCTAGGAGTTCACCCCTCCACTTT.

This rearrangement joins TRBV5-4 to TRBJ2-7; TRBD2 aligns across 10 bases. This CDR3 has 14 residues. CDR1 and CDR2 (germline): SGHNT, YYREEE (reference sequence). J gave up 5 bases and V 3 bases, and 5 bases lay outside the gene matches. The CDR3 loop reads CASSSGLAIDEQYF. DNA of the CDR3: TGTGCCAGCAGCTCGGGACTAGCGATCGACGAGCAGTACTTC.

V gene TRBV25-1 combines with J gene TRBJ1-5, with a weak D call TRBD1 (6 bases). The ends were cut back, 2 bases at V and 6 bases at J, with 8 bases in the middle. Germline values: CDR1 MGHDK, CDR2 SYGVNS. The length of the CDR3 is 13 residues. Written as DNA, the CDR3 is TGTGCCAGCAGTGAAAAACAGGGTCAGCCCCAGCATTTT. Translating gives CASSEKQGQPQHF.

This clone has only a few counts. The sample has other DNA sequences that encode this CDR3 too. The CDR3 region is CSVTGNYGYTF. Written as DNA, the CDR3 is TGCAGCGTTACGGGGAACTATGGCTACACCTTC. The chain has TRBV29-1 and TRBJ1-2; D not resolved. V dropped 5 bases and J dropped 2 bases, with 6 bases sitting between them. Germline V CDR1 and CDR2: SQVTM, ANQGSEA. The CDR3 has 11 amino acids.